Listed here are 30 T cell receptor beta chains from one sample, sequenced in a study of CD8+ T cells in alopecia areata (dated by TCRdb to the late 2010s). Taken with the paper, the label for time point translates to: around 4 weeks on oral tofacitinib. The treatment or condition label on this specimen signifies: oral pan-JAK inhibitor, 5-10 mg twice daily. Libraries were built with the immunoSEQ multiplex PCR assay. RNA was extracted from all samples and reverse transcribed into cDNA as template for TCR sequencing. TCRdb limited this immuneACCESS table to in-frame rearrangements with V and J called. A share of clones is missing; checked studies link under half to unresolved V genes, and the rest is unexplained. The sample table contains 110,000 or so clones; only one count was recorded for roughly 58% of them. Of the sample, nearly 30% falls within the top ten clones. Material: CD8+ T cells sorted from blood, obtained at week 4, from a patient treated with tofacitinib. All receptors come from a human donor with alopecia areata.

The rearrangement links TRBV6-6 to TRBJ2-1, with 13 bases matching TRBD2. Germline assignment: CDR1 MNHNY and CDR2 SVGAGI (reference sequence). This CDR3 contains 15 residues. V trimming: 4 bases; J trimming: 8 bases; junction bases outside the gene matches: 5. The CDR3 DNA follows: TGTGCCAGCAGTTCACTAGCGGGGGGGCGCGATGAGCAGTTCTTC. Amino acids: CASSSLAGGRDEQFF.

The gene calls are TRBV7-9 and TRBJ2-5; TRBD2 matches at 7 bases. Germline V gives CDR1 SEHNR, CDR2 FQNEAQ (reference sequence). V lost 4 bases, J lost 0 bases, and 5 bases stayed unmatched. There are 15 residues in the CDR3. The DNA of the CDR3 is TGTGCCAGCAGCTCCGGGACTAAGTACCAAGAGACCCAGTACTTC. It specifies CASSSGTKYQETQYF.

The chain links TRBV5-1 to TRBJ1-6; D might be TRBD1 (6 bases). The V end was cut by 4 bases, the J end by 7 bases, with 9 bases between. This CDR3 spans 13 amino acids. Germline loops: CDR1 SGHRS, CDR2 YFSETQ. The CDR3 loop reads CASSPTGNSPLHF. CDR3 sequence (DNA): TGCGCCAGCAGCCCGACAGGAAATTCACCCCTCCACTTT.

The rearrangement joins TRBV5-1 to TRBJ2-5; 9 bases agree with TRBD2. In germline, CDR1 is SGHRS, CDR2 YFSETQ. The CDR3 spans 16 residues. Trimming removed 0 bases from V and 2 bases from J; junction bases left unmatched: 5. The CDR3 region is CASSLVDSGGQETQYF. CDR3 in DNA: TGCGCCAGCAGCTTGGTTGATAGCGGGGGACAAGAGACCCAGTACTTC. The full variable domain, rest sourced from reference TRBV5-1 and TRBJ2-5, is KAGVTQTPRYLIKTRGQQVTLSCSPISGHRSVSWYQQTPGQGLQFLFEYFSETQRNKGNFPGRFSGRQFSNSRSEMNVSTLELGDSALYLCASSLVDSGGQETQYFGPGTRLLVL.

As for this clone: Different DNA sequences within this sample yield the same CDR3. The gene calls are TRBV7-9 and TRBJ1-1, with D maybe TRBD1 (6 bases). CDR1 is SEHNR, CDR2 FQNEAQ, per germline (reference sequence). With 0 bases removed from V and 0 bases from J, the gap between germline ends came to 8 bases. CDR3 length: 15 residues. The CDR3 coding sequence is TGTGCCAGCAGCTTAGCTCAGGGGCTGAACACTGAAGCTTTCTTT. Protein sequence: CASSLAQGLNTEAFF.

The rearrangement links TRBV29-1 to TRBJ1-6, with 7 bases that match TRBD1. This CDR3 region has 13 residues. V trimming: 6 bases; J trimming: 6 bases; junction bases outside the gene matches: 5. The V gene's germline CDR1 is SQVTM and CDR2 ANQGSEA. The CDR3 region is CSVRDRSNSPLHF. The CDR3 DNA follows: TGCAGCGTCCGGGACAGAAGTAATTCACCCCTCCACTTT.

The chain has TRBV30 and TRBJ2-7; D is unresolved. From germline, CDR1 is GTSNPN and CDR2 SVGIG (reference sequence). Trimming removed 2 bases at V and 5 bases at J, with 13 bases between. CDR3 length: 13 residues. In nucleotides, the CDR3 is TGTGCCTGGAGTTTTACAAAGGCTCACGAGCAGTACTTC. Translating it yields CAWSFTKAHEQYF.

This chain links TRBV29-1 with TRBJ2-3; D is uncertain. The CDR3 consists of 14 residues. V was pared by 3 bases and J by 2 bases, with 12 bases between. Germline-derived CDR1 and CDR2 are SQVTM and ANQGSEA. CDR3 amino acids: CSVDGQDLTDTQYF. CDR3 bases: TGCAGCGTTGACGGGCAGGACCTCACAGATACGCAGTATTTT.

This clone was counted only a few times. This sequence joins TRBV6-1 and TRBJ2-3; a possible D gene is TRBD2 (6 bases). Germline V gene data show CDR1 as MNHNS and CDR2 as SASEGT. The CDR3 totals 15 residues. The germline V and J ends were trimmed by 4 bases and 3 bases, with 14 bases remaining between them. The CDR3 spells CASSGDSGSTDTQYF. The CDR3 nucleotides are TGTGCCAGCAGTGGAGATAGCGGTTCAACAGATACGCAGTATTTT.

CDR3 sequence: CAWSTGVYIQYF. The CDR3 DNA is TGTGCCTGGAGTACAGGGGTGTACATTCAGTACTTC. The V gene is TRBV30, the J gene TRBJ2-4; TRBD1 matches 7 bases. CDR3 length equals 12 residues. Per the germline V gene, CDR1 is GTSNPN and CDR2 is SVGIG (reference sequence). Trimming removed 2 bases from V and 8 bases from J; junction bases left unmatched: 3.

J is TRBJ1-1 and V is TRBV15; possible D gene TRBD1, 5 bases. CDR3 length: 17 residues. Trimming removed 0 bases from V and 1 base from J, with 15 bases in between. Germline CDR1 and CDR2: LNHNV and YYDKDF (reference sequence). The CDR3: CATSRESTGWWNTEAFF. CDR3 bases: TGTGCCACCAGCAGAGAGAGCACAGGTTGGTGGAACACTGAAGCTTTCTTT. Full variable domain (missing parts from reference TRBV15 and TRBJ1-1): DAMVIQNPRYQVTQFGKPVTLSCSQTLNHNVMYWYQQKSSQAPKLLFHYYDKDFNNEADTPDNFQSRRPNTSFCFLDIRSPGLGDTAMYLCATSRESTGWWNTEAFFGQGTRLTVV.

The table lists this clone with a count of one. V gene TRBV2 combines with J gene TRBJ2-5, with 9 bases identical to TRBD1. Germline CDR1 SNHLY, CDR2 FYNNEI. There are 15 residues in the CDR3. J lost 5 bases, V lost 6 bases, and 10 bases had no gene match. The CDR3 loop reads CASRGDREVEETQYF. As DNA, the CDR3 is TGTGCCAGCAGAGGGGACAGGGAGGTCGAGGAGACCCAGTACTTC.

This clone was seen a few times. Written as DNA, the CDR3 is TGTGCCACCAGCGGCCCGACTAGCGGGGAAGAGACCCAGTACTTC. Residues: CATSGPTSGEETQYF. The chain joins TRBV15 to TRBJ2-5; 11 bases match TRBD2. Trimming cost V 5 bases and J 3 bases; bases outside gene matches: 5. The germline V gene encodes CDR1 LNHNV and CDR2 YYDKDF (reference sequence). The CDR3 has 15 amino acids.

This clone was counted between two and nine times. V is TRBV23-1 and J is TRBJ2-5; D might be TRBD1 (6 bases). TRBV23-1 is classed as an ORF, of uncertain function. V dropped 4 bases and J dropped 0 bases, with 18 bases sitting between them. This CDR3 contains 17 residues. CDR3 loop: CASSPGGHRENQETQYF. The CDR3, as DNA: TGCGCCAGCAGTCCGGGTGGTCACAGGGAAAACCAAGAGACCCAGTACTTC.

The rearrangement joins TRBV25-1 to TRBJ1-2; D might be TRBD1 (6 bases). This CDR3 has 12 residues. Germline V CDR1 and CDR2: MGHDK, SYGVNS. With 11 bases removed from V and 8 bases from J, the gap between germline ends came to 18 bases. CDR3 loop: CAVRQGLGGYTF. CDR3 in DNA: TGTGCCGTAAGGCAGGGGTTGGGAGGCTACACCTTC.

This chain links TRBV13 with TRBJ1-2; no firm D call. Germline CDR1 PRHDT, CDR2 FYEKMQ (reference sequence). The CDR3 runs 13 residues. Trimming shortened V by 2 bases and J by 5 bases, and 9 bases separated the two germline ends. The DNA for the CDR3 is TGTGCCAGCAGCTTAACGGACTCTTATGGCTACACCTTC. It specifies CASSLTDSYGYTF.

This sequence joins TRBV4-1 and TRBJ1-6, with no clear D. CDR1 MGHRA and CDR2 YSYEKL come from the germline V gene. The CDR3 loop spans 16 amino acids. V was trimmed by 0 bases and J by 11 bases, leaving 17 bases between them. CDR3 sequence: CASSQEEGARLTPLHF. The CDR3 nucleotides are TGCGCCAGCAGCCAAGAAGAGGGCGCCCGATTGACACCCCTCCACTTT.

This chain joins TRBV9 and TRBJ1-2, with TRBD1 identical over 9 bases. Germline values: CDR1 SGDLS, CDR2 YYNGEE. The CDR3 is 14 amino acids. V lost 3 bases and J lost 3; bases outside the gene matches: 3. This CDR3 is CASSDGQGYYGYTF. In DNA, the CDR3 is TGTGCCAGCAGCGACGGACAGGGGTACTATGGCTACACCTTC.

The J gene is TRBJ1-1, the V gene TRBV30; 11 bases map to TRBD1. The germline CDR1 and CDR2 sequences are GTSNPN and SVGIG (reference sequence). The CDR3 covers 14 residues. V dropped 2 bases and J dropped 2; count of bases not matched to a gene: 1. DNA of the CDR3: TGTGCCTGGAGTCGGACAGGGGGCAACACTGAAGCTTTCTTT. Amino acid sequence: CAWSRTGGNTEAFF. Based on the CDR3 plus reference TRBV30 and TRBJ1-1, the full variable domain is SQTIHQWPATLVQPVGSPLSLECTVEGTSNPNLYWYRQAAGRGLQLLFYSVGIGQISSEVPQNLSASRPQDRQFILSSKKLLLSDSGFYLCAWSRTGGNTEAFFGQGTRLTVV.

V and J are TRBV4-1 and TRBJ2-3; no reliable D call. Germline V gene data show CDR1 as MGHRA and CDR2 as YSYEKL. The CDR3 has 13 residues. The germline V and J ends were trimmed by 1 base and 3 bases, with 5 bases remaining between them. CDR3 sequence: CASSQGVTDTQYF. The DNA for the CDR3 is TGCGCCAGCAGCCAAGGGGTTACAGATACGCAGTATTTT.

V and J are TRBV27 and TRBJ2-3; D not resolved. Trimming took 6 bases from V and 2 from J, leaving 15 bases between them. The germline gives CDR1 MNHEY, CDR2 SMNVEV (reference sequence). The CDR3 contains 15 residues. Here the CDR3 DNA reads TGTGCCAGCAGCCCCATGTCTGGTCTCACAGATACGCAGTATTTT. Amino acids: CASSPMSGLTDTQYF.

The chain employs TRBV10-2 and TRBJ2-5; no definite D call. Per germline, CDR1 WSHSY and CDR2 SAAADI. The CDR3 has 14 residues. V lost 7 bases to trimming and J lost 1 base, with 13 bases between them. The CDR3 DNA reads TGCGCCAGCACTCGTTATTCGGCCCAAGAGACCCAGTACTTC. This sequence encodes CASTRYSAQETQYF.

The chain employs TRBV27 and TRBJ2-3; D remains ambiguous. Germline V gene sequence: CDR1 MNHEY, CDR2 SMNVEV (reference sequence). The CDR3 is 11 amino acids. V was clipped by 8 bases and J by 8 bases, with 11 bases between them. CDR3 nucleotides: TGTGCCAGCTTAGGCCCCGGTACGCAGTATTTT. Protein sequence: CASLGPGTQYF.

The sample holds a few counts of this clone. The gene calls are TRBV29-1 and TRBJ2-7; 7 bases match TRBD1. This CDR3 spans 12 amino acids. Germline trimming cut 7 bases from V and 4 bases from J; bases unmatched to any gene: 7. Germline assignment: CDR1 SQVTM and CDR2 ANQGSEA. The CDR3 sequence is CSGTGEGYEQYF. In DNA, the CDR3 is TGCAGCGGAACAGGGGAAGGATACGAGCAGTACTTC.

J is TRBJ2-7 and V is TRBV5-6; D call uncertain. V was shortened by 0 bases and J by 2 bases, with 9 bases between the two germline ends. Looked up from germline, CDR1 is SGHDT and CDR2 is YYEEEE. The CDR3 has 14 amino acids. The CDR3 protein is CASSLVGATYEQYF. The CDR3 DNA follows: TGTGCCAGCAGCTTGGTTGGAGCGACCTACGAGCAGTACTTC.

The CDR3 bases are TGTGCCAGCAGTCCTACAGGGAATGCTAACTATGGCTACACCTTC. This gives the protein CASSPTGNANYGYTF. The chain combines TRBV2 with TRBJ1-2, with a weak D call TRBD1 (6 bases). CDR1 is SNHLY and CDR2 is FYNNEI in the germline V gene. V shed 5 bases and J shed 0 bases, with 13 bases lying between them. The CDR3 is made up of 15 amino acids.

This rearrangement joins TRBV9 to TRBJ2-7; no clear D. Germline loops: CDR1 SGDLS, CDR2 YYNGEE. The CDR3 runs to 11 residues. V was pared by 4 bases and J by 2 bases, with 4 bases between. CDR3 bases: TGTGCCAGCAGCCCCGCCTACGAGCAGTACTTC. It encodes CASSPAYEQYF.

The V and J genes are TRBV28 and TRBJ2-7; the match to TRBD1 covers 10 bases. V shed 5 bases, J shed 0 bases, and the junction held 1 base outside the gene matches. The CDR3 has 14 residues. The germline V gene has CDR1 MDHEN and CDR2 SYDVKM. DNA for the CDR3: TGTGCCAGCAGTCGGACAGGGGGCTCCTACGAGCAGTACTTC. Protein product: CASSRTGGSYEQYF.

The V call is TRBV27, the J call TRBJ2-7; D not certain. The CDR3 is 10 residues long. Trimming pared 8 bases from V and 2 bases from J, leaving 4 bases between. Germline CDR1 and CDR2: MNHEY and SMNVEV (reference sequence). The DNA for the CDR3 is TGTGCCAGCGGAACCTACGAGCAGTACTTC. Protein sequence: CASGTYEQYF.

About this clone: Other DNA sequences in the same sample also yield this CDR3. This chain links TRBV27 with TRBJ2-2; the D is unclear. V lost 3 bases, J lost 4 bases, and 3 bases lay in between. The CDR3 is 12 amino acids. The germline V gene has CDR1 MNHEY and CDR2 SMNVEV (reference sequence). CDR3 in amino acids: CASSLITGELFF. The DNA of the CDR3 is TGTGCCAGCAGTTTGATCACCGGGGAGCTGTTTTTT.